The 27 T cell receptor beta chains given below trace back to one sample, sequenced in a study of blood T cell repertoires in COVID-19. Sequencing used immunoSEQ multiplex PCR; TCRdb keeps in-frame clones, though not all of them. The sample lists 200,000 to 250,000 clones, around nine tenths seen once, with 6.2% in the top ten. The sequencing input was peripheral blood. The receptors were gathered from a man aged 55 to 70 who had recovered from COVID-19.

V and J are TRBV10-2 and TRBJ2-7; D unclear. The germline gives CDR1 WSHSY, CDR2 SAAADI. Trimming cost V 3 bases and J 4 bases, with 4 bases left between them. The CDR3 has 11 amino acids. The CDR3 DNA reads as TGCGCCAGCAGTGACCTATACGAGCAGTACTTC. Its translation: CASSDLYEQYF.

The rearrangement uses TRBV5-5 and TRBJ2-3, with a weak D call TRBD1 (5 bases). The length of the CDR3 is 14 residues. V shed 5 bases and J shed 6 bases, with 16 bases lying between them. CDR1 and CDR2 (germline): SGHKS, YYEKEE (reference sequence). CDR3 DNA sequence: TGTGCCAGCAGAAAACAGGACGGCCGTGATACGCAGTATTTT. Translated: CASRKQDGRDTQYF. The full variable domain, rest sourced from reference TRBV5-5 and TRBJ2-3, is DAGVTQSPTHLIKTRGQQVTLRCSPISGHKSVSWYQQVLGQGPQFIFQYYEKEERGRGNFPDRFSARQFPNYSSELNVNALLLGDSALYLCASRKQDGRDTQYFGPGTRLTVL.

This clone has just a few counts. V is TRBV3-1 (or the pseudogene TRBV3-2) and J is TRBJ1-2, with 7 bases aligning to TRBD1. Germline trimming cut 2 bases from V and 5 bases from J; bases unmatched to any gene: 11. Germline values: CDR1 LGHDT, CDR2 YNNKEL (reference sequence). The CDR3 extends over 16 amino acids. The CDR3 bases are TGTGCCAGCAGCCAACATCGACAGGGAGTTTATTATGGCTACACCTTC. This encodes CASSQHRQGVYYGYTF.

This chain joins TRBV9 and TRBJ2-1; 11 nucleotides agree with TRBD2. V lost 4 bases, J lost 4 bases, and 4 bases stayed unmatched. The germline gives CDR1 SGDLS, CDR2 YYNGEE. CDR3 length: 15 amino acids. The CDR3 coding sequence is TGTGCCAGCAGCTCTACTAGCGGGAGTTACAATGAGCAGTTCTTC. Protein sequence: CASSSTSGSYNEQFF.

The sample holds one count of this clone. This chain joins TRBV6-5 and TRBJ2-1, with 9 bases identical to TRBD1. This CDR3 region has 14 residues. With V trimmed by 6 bases and J by 10 bases, 10 bases remained unmatched. Germline V CDR1 and CDR2: MNHEY, SVGAGI. The CDR3 bases are TGTGCCAGCAGCGCCACACAGGGGGCTCTCGAGCAGTTCTTC. Translation gives CASSATQGALEQFF.

Written as DNA, the CDR3 is TGTGCCAGCAGCTTAGTGGCGGGACAGGGGCTCGGTGAGCAGTTCTTC. This sequence encodes CASSLVAGQGLGEQFF. This chain connects TRBV11-3 to TRBJ2-1; TRBD1 agrees at 10 bases. This CDR3 is built from 16 residues. The junction had 9 bases not matched to a gene; V was cut back by 1 base and J by 9 bases. The germline CDR1 and CDR2 sequences are SGHNT and YENEEA.

The chain is built from TRBV7-8 and TRBJ1-3, with D unclear. The V end was cut by 1 base, the J end by 1 base, with 14 bases between. The CDR3 is made up of 17 amino acids. Germline V gene lookup returns CDR1 SGHVS and CDR2 FQNEAQ. The CDR3 spells CASSLVVRPTSGNTIYF. The CDR3 region has the DNA TGTGCCAGCAGCTTAGTGGTCAGGCCCACATCTGGAAACACCATATATTTT.

The V call is TRBV13, the J call TRBJ2-7; 8 positions agree with TRBD1. The ends lost 5 bases at V and 7 bases at J; junction bases unmatched: 13. The germline V gene encodes CDR1 PRHDT and CDR2 FYEKMQ (reference sequence). The CDR3 has 15 residues. In DNA, the CDR3 is TGTGCCAGCAGCCGAGCAGCCGGGACAGGTAATGAGCAGTACTTC. Amino acid sequence: CASSRAAGTGNEQYF.

This clone showed up just a few times. The V and J genes are TRBV11-2 and TRBJ2-1, with TRBD2 matching 7 bases. V gave up 0 bases and J gave up 2 bases; unmatched junction bases: 7. Germline values: CDR1 SGHAT, CDR2 FQNNGV. The CDR3 length is 17 residues. The CDR3 here is CASSLEVWLAAYNEQFF. CDR3 bases: TGTGCCAGCAGCTTAGAGGTCTGGCTAGCGGCCTACAATGAGCAGTTCTTC.

V usage is TRBV19 and J usage is TRBJ2-5; D might be TRBD1 (7 bases). The CDR3 runs to 13 residues. V lost 7 bases and J 2 bases, leaving 11 bases between the germline ends. Germline V lookup: CDR1 LNHDA, CDR2 SQIVND (reference sequence). The DNA for the CDR3 is TGTGCCAGTACCCAGGGGGGTCAAGAGACCCAGTACTTC. Translated, it gives CASTQGGQETQYF.

V usage is TRBV7-9 and J usage is TRBJ2-3; D is perhaps TRBD1 (6 bases). The length of the CDR3 is 15 residues. The germline V and J ends were trimmed by 1 base and 2 bases, with 10 bases remaining between them. From germline, CDR1 is SEHNR and CDR2 FQNEAQ (reference sequence). The CDR3 coding sequence is TGTGCCAGCAGCTTAGAGACAGGTCTCACAGATACGCAGTATTTT. Protein product: CASSLETGLTDTQYF.

The CDR3 here is CASSRASGTSYYEQYF. CDR3 nucleotides: TGTGCCAGCAGCAGAGCCTCCGGGACTAGCTACTACGAGCAGTACTTC. The genes are TRBV21-1 and TRBJ2-7; the D call of TRBD2 is as the table states it, not checked on the DNA. TRBV21-1 is listed as a pseudogene. This CDR3 has 16 amino acids.

The chain employs TRBV21-1 and TRBJ1-2; the D segment call TRBD1 is taken from the table without a DNA check. TRBV21-1 is labeled a pseudogene. CDR3 length: 18 amino acids. CDR3 sequence (DNA): TGTGCCAGCAGCAAAAAATGGGGCTCGGGACAGGGGGATAATGGCTACACCTTC. This encodes CASSKKWGSGQGDNGYTF.

The genes are TRBV19 and TRBJ1-5; 7 bases are shared with TRBD1. The CDR3 spans 15 residues. V dropped 6 bases and J dropped 0; count of bases not matched to a gene: 5. Per the germline V gene, CDR1 is LNHDA and CDR2 is SQIVND (reference sequence). Here the CDR3 reads CASSEQGFSNQPQHF. In DNA, the CDR3 is TGTGCCAGTAGCGAACAGGGGTTTAGCAATCAGCCCCAGCATTTT.

This clone is categorized as medium-sized. The rearrangement joins TRBV7-6 to TRBJ1-1; D unclear. The germline gives CDR1 SGHVS, CDR2 FNYEAQ. V lost 8 bases to trimming and J lost 5 bases, with 21 bases between them. This CDR3 contains 15 residues. The CDR3 region has the DNA TGTGCCAGCTCGACGCGAAGGCGGGGAAAAACTGAAGCTTTCTTT. Amino acid sequence: CASSTRRRGKTEAFF.

The CDR3 DNA follows: TGTGCCAGCAGCTTAGACAGGGTAAATTCACCCCTCCACTTT. Its protein is CASSLDRVNSPLHF. The chain employs TRBV7-2 and TRBJ1-6; the D gene is possibly TRBD1 (6 bases). The germline V gene has CDR1 SGHTA and CDR2 FQGNSA. This CDR3 has 14 amino acids. Deletions cut 1 base from V and 7 bases from J, with 8 bases between.

J is TRBJ2-3 and V is TRBV24-1; perhaps TRBD2 as D (5 bases). The germline V gene has CDR1 KGHDR and CDR2 SFDVKD. V was clipped by 2 bases and J by 1 base, with 6 bases between them. This CDR3 is 14 amino acids long. This CDR3 reads CATSDWGGTDTQYF. The CDR3, as DNA: TGTGCCACCAGTGATTGGGGAGGCACAGATACGCAGTATTTT.

This clone has a single count. The rearrangement uses TRBV11-2 and TRBJ2-7, with D possibly TRBD1 on 5 matching bases. The CDR3 totals 14 residues. V was cut by 1 base and J by 4 bases, with 11 bases left in between. Per the germline V gene, CDR1 is SGHAT and CDR2 is FQNNGV. CDR3 loop: CASSLAQADYEQYF. In DNA form, the CDR3 reads TGTGCCAGCAGCTTAGCACAGGCGGATTACGAGCAGTACTTC.

This clone was recorded a few times. This chain joins TRBV5-1 and TRBJ2-3; D gene unclear. Trimming removed 1 base at V and 7 bases at J, with 13 bases between. The CDR3 runs 14 residues. The germline V gene encodes CDR1 SGHRS and CDR2 YFSETQ. The CDR3 loop is CASSLQAYLNTQYF. CDR3 nucleotide sequence: TGCGCCAGCAGCTTGCAGGCATATCTGAATACGCAGTATTTT. Together with reference TRBV5-1 and TRBJ2-3, the CDR3 gives the full variable domain: KAGVTQTPRYLIKTRGQQVTLSCSPISGHRSVSWYQQTPGQGLQFLFEYFSETQRNKGNFPGRFSGRQFSNSRSEMNVSTLELGDSALYLCASSLQAYLNTQYFGPGTRLTVL.

The rearrangement uses TRBV7-2 and TRBJ1-3, with a weak D call TRBD1 (6 bases). Per germline, CDR1 SGHTA and CDR2 FQGNSA. The V and J ends lost 5 bases and 2 bases respectively, with 16 bases between them. The CDR3 extends over 16 amino acids. CDR3 nucleotides: TGTGCCAGCAGCACCAGCACAGGGAACGCTGGAAACACCATATATTTT. Translated, it gives CASSTSTGNAGNTIYF.

This chain joins TRBV6-6 and TRBJ2-1; 11 bases agree with TRBD2. The CDR3 runs 16 residues. The junction had 6 bases not matched to a gene; V was cut back by 4 bases and J by 4 bases. Germline CDR1 and CDR2: MNHNY and SVGAGI (reference sequence). The CDR3 here is CASSSIAGGTYNEQFF. The DNA of the CDR3 is TGTGCCAGCAGTTCTATAGCGGGAGGGACGTACAATGAGCAGTTCTTC.

This clone was seen once. This sequence joins TRBV5-4 and TRBJ2-6; tentative D call: TRBD1 (6 bases). This CDR3 spans 18 amino acids. In germline, CDR1 is SGHNT, CDR2 YYREEE (reference sequence). V was trimmed by 3 bases and J by 0 bases, leaving 16 bases between them. In DNA form, the CDR3 reads TGTGCCAGCAGCTCCTACCAGGGGTTGATCTCTGGGGCCAACGTCCTGACTTTC. As protein: CASSSYQGLISGANVLTF.

The V gene is TRBV29-1, the J gene TRBJ2-3; 7 bases map to TRBD2. The CDR3 consists of 15 residues. Germline trimming cut 3 bases from V and 5 bases from J; bases unmatched to any gene: 11. The germline CDR1 and CDR2 sequences are SQVTM and ANQGSEA. The CDR3 sequence: CSVDRLAGSEDTQYF. The DNA for the CDR3 is TGCAGCGTTGACAGACTAGCAGGATCAGAAGATACGCAGTATTTT.

The chain uses TRBV29-1 and TRBJ1-4; weak D call: TRBD1 (5 bases). V was pared by 4 bases and J by 3 bases, with 9 bases between. The germline V gene has CDR1 SQVTM and CDR2 ANQGSEA. The length of the CDR3 is 13 residues. This CDR3 reads CSVVRGANEKLFF. The DNA of the CDR3 is TGCAGCGTTGTCCGGGGGGCTAATGAAAAACTGTTTTTT.

This clone was recorded once. Given a far larger clone just one base away, this is likely a sequencing read error. This same CDR3 is encoded by further DNA sequences in the sample. The chain uses TRBV6-5 and TRBJ1-6, with D possibly matching TRBD1 (5 bases). The germline CDR1 and CDR2 sequences are MNHEY and SVGAGI. There are 12 residues in the CDR3. V dropped 8 bases and J dropped 4 bases, with 6 bases sitting between them. CDR3 coding DNA: TGTGCCAGCCGACAGTATAATTCACCCCTCCACTTT. Amino acids: CASRQYNSPLHF.

This clone was seen a single time. This rearrangement joins TRBV10-3 to TRBJ2-7; a weak D match, TRBD2 (5 bases). The CDR3 totals 11 residues. Germline CDR1 reads ENHRY; CDR2 reads SYGVKD. V lost 6 bases and J lost 9, with 12 bases in between. The CDR3 reads CAIRAGGGQYF. Here the CDR3 DNA reads TGTGCCATCAGGGCCGGAGGCGGGCAGTACTTC.

The chain uses TRBV28 and TRBJ2-3, with 8 nucleotides matching TRBD1. Losses at the gene ends were 5 bases for V and 0 bases for J; bases not matched to a gene: 4. This CDR3 contains 15 residues. CDR1 MDHEN and CDR2 SYDVKM come from the germline V gene. The CDR3: CASSAQGASTDTQYF. The CDR3 bases are TGTGCCAGCAGTGCCCAGGGGGCAAGCACAGATACGCAGTATTTT.